The clone carrying this T cell receptor (beta chain) has a handful of counts. The lymph nodes were axillary draining lymph nodes from breast cancer patients. TCRdb re-called the multiplex PCR reads with MiXCR, one entry per CDR3 protein. Found here are approximately 130,000 distinct CDR3 sequences, around 20% of them singletons; the top ten hold 2.2%. The CDR3 extends over 15 amino acids. V was pared by 7 bases and J by 4 bases, with 17 bases between. Germline CDR1 reads MNHNS; CDR2 reads SASEGT. The data derive from a study of breast tumors, draining lymph nodes, adjacent tissues. The chain is built from TRBV6-1 and TRBJ1-5; D gene unclear. This TCR came from a female donor with breast cancer. Some clones in this sample may be carry-over from other donors' samples. The sequencing sample was made of axillary lymph node tissue. CDR3 sequence: CASNPSWQENQPQHF. CDR3 coding DNA: TGTGCCAGCAATCCTTCGTGGCAGGAGAATCAGCCCCAGCATTTT.